The T cell receptor (beta chain) described here comes from a study of TIL therapy for anti-PD-1-resistant metastatic lung cancer. Time point noted: pre-treatment sample, taken before nivolumab and TIL therapy. Enrollment ran from 2017 to early 2020. This was the immunoSEQ v3 assay. Clones were sequenced by immunoSEQ multiplex PCR, and TCRdb holds only the in-frame ones, with some missing. The sample includes 54,000 or so clones, around 90% of them seen just once. V shed 1 base and J shed 6 bases, with 7 bases lying between them. Germline V lookup: CDR1 SGDLS, CDR2 YYNGEE. The CDR3 consists of 13 residues.

This chain links TRBV9 with TRBJ2-2; unclear D gene. The clonotype originates from a person between 25 and 79 years old with non-small cell lung cancer. This material consisted of blood, taken at baseline. The CDR3 protein is CASSVHLSGELFF. The CDR3 nucleotides read TGTGCCAGCAGCGTACATCTTTCCGGGGAGCTGTTTTTT.